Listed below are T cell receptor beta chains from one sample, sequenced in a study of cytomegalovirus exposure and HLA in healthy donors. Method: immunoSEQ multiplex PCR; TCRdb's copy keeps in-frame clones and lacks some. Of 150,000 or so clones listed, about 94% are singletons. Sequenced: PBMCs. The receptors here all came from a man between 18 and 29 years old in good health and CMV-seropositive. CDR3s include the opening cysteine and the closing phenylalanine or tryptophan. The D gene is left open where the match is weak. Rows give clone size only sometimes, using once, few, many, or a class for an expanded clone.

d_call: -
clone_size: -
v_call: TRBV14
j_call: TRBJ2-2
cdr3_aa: CASSLDTGELFF
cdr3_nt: TGTGCCAGCAGCCTCGACACCGGGGAGCTGTTTTTT

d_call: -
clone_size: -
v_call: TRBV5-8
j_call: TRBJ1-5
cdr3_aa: CASSLDSGLREPQHF
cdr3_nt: TGTGCCAGCAGCTTGGACAGTGGGCTGCGGGAGCCCCAGCATTTT

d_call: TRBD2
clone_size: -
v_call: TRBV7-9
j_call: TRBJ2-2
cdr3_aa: CASSPGLAGGLGELFF
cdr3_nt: TGTGCCAGCAGCCCCGGACTAGCGGGAGGCCTCGGGGAGCTGTTTTTT

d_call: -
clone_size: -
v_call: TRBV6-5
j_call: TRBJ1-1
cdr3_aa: CASSPRGAEAFF
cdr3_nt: TGTGCCAGCAGTCCCAGGGGCGCTGAAGCTTTCTTT

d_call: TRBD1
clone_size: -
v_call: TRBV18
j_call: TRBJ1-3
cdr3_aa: CASSRQGFGNTIYF
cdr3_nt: TGTGCCAGCTCGCGACAGGGATTTGGAAACACCATATATTTT

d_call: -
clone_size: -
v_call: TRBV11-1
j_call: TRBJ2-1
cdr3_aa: CASSWGESSYNEQFF
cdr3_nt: TGTGCCAGCAGCTGGGGCGAGAGCTCCTACAATGAGCAGTTCTTC

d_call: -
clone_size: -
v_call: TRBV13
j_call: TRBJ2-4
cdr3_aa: CASSLRGGGAADAKNIQYF
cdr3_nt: TGTGCCAGCAGCTTAAGAGGCGGAGGGGCGGCTGATGCCAAAAACATTCAGTACTTC

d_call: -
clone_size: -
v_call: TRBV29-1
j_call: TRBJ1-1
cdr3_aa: CSVGDKLTEAFF
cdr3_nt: TGCAGCGTTGGAGACAAGCTCACTGAAGCTTTCTTT

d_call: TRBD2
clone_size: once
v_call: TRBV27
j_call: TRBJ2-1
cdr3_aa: CASSLIWTSSYNEQFF
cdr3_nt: TGTGCCAGCAGTTTGATATGGACTAGCAGTTACAATGAGCAGTTCTTC

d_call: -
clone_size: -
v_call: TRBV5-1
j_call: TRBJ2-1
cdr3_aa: CASSSSSSSYNEQFF
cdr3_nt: TGCGCCAGCAGCTCTTCCTCCAGCTCCTACAATGAGCAGTTCTTC

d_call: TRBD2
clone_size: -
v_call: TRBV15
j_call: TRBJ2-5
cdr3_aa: CATSRVAGVVETQYF
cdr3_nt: TGTGCCACCAGCAGGGTAGCGGGAGTAGTAGAGACCCAGTACTTC

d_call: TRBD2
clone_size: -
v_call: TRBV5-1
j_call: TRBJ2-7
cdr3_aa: CASKLAGAGEQYF
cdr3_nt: TGCGCCAGCAAACTAGCGGGAGCTGGCGAGCAGTACTTC

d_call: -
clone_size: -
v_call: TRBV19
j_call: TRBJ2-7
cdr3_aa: CASSPGSPVYEQYF
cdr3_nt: TGTGCCAGTAGTCCCGGGAGCCCTGTATACGAGCAGTACTTC

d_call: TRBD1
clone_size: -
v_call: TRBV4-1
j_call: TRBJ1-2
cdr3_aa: CASRKPGQDYGYTF
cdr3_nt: TGCGCCAGCAGGAAACCGGGACAGGACTATGGCTACACCTTC

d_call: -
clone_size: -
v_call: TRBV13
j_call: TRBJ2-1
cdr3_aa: CASSFFGRTGEQFF
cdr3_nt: TGTGCCAGCAGCTTCTTCGGGAGAACGGGTGAGCAGTTCTTC

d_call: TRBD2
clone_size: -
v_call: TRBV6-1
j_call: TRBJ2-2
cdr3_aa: CASSELAGGTGELFF
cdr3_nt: TGTGCCAGCAGTGAACTAGCGGGGGGGACCGGGGAGCTGTTTTTT

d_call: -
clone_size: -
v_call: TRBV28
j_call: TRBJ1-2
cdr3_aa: CASSLSGNGYTF
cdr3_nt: TGTGCCAGCAGTTTATCAGGGAATGGCTACACCTTC

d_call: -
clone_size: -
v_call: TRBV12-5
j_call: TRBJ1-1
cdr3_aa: CASGLDGGTEAFF
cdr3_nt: TGTGCTAGTGGTTTGGACGGGGGGACTGAAGCTTTCTTT

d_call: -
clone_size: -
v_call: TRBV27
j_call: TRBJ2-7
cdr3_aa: CASSLFGTQTGFPYEQYF
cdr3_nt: TGTGCCAGCAGTTTATTTGGGACACAAACCGGGTTTCCCTACGAGCAGTACTTC

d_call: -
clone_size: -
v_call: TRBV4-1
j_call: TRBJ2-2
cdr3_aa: CASSQKQSGTGELFF
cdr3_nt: TGCGCCAGCAGCCAAAAGCAGTCGGGCACCGGGGAGCTGTTTTTT

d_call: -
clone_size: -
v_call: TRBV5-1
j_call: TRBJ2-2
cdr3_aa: CASRAGYTGELFF
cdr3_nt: TGCGCCAGCCGTGCAGGGTACACCGGGGAGCTGTTTTTT

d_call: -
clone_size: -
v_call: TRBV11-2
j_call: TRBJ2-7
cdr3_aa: CASSLGGGAFYEQYF
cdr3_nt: TGTGCCAGCAGCTTAGGAGGGGGAGCGTTCTACGAGCAGTACTTC

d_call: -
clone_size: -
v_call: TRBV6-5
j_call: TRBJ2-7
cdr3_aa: CASSYVGGGSYEQYF
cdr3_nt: TGTGCCAGCAGTTACGTGGGGGGAGGCTCCTACGAGCAGTACTTC

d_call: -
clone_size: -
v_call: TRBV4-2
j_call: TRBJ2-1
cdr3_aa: CASSTRLGGTDNEQFF
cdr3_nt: TGTGCCAGCAGCACGAGGCTAGGGGGTACCGACAATGAGCAGTTCTTC

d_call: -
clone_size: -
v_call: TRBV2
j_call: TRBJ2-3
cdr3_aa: CASSDGGARADTQYF
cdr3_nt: TGTGCCAGCAGTGACGGAGGGGCGCGTGCAGATACGCAGTATTTT

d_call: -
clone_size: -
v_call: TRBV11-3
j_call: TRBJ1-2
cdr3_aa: CASSHPTRTYLYGYTF
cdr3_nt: TGTGCCAGCAGCCACCCCACCAGGACATATTTATATGGCTACACCTTC

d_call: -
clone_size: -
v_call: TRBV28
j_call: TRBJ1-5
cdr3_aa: CASSRRDQPQHF
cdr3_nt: TGTGCCAGCAGCCGTCGAGATCAGCCCCAGCATTTT